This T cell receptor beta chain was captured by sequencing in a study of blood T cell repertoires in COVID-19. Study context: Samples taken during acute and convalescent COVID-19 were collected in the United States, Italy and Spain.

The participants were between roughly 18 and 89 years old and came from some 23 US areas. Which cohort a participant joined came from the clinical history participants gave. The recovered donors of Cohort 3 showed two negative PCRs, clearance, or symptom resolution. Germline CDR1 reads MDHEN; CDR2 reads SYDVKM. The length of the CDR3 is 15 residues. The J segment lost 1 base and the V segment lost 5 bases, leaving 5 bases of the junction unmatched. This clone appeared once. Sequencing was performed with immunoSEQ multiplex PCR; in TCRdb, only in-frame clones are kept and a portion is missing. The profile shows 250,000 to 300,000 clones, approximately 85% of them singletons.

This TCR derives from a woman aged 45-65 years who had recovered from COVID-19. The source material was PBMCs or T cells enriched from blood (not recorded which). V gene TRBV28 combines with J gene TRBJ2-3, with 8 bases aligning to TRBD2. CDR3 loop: CASSPELAGTDTQYF. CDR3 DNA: TGTGCCAGCAGTCCCGAACTAGCGGGCACAGATACGCAGTATTTT.